This T cell receptor beta chain was sequenced during a study of blood T cell repertoires in COVID-19. Whole-study context: Sources were T cells, B-cell-depleted T cells, or PBMCs; the material itself was cDNA or gDNA.

TCRdb's table, derived via immunoSEQ multiplex PCR, lists solely in-frame clones and lacks some. This table has 250,000 or so clones, 90% appearing once. The origin of this receptor is a man aged 25-40 years with COVID-19, enrolled during active disease. The sample comprised peripheral blood.

For the CDR3, the DNA is TGTGCCTGGAGTCTCCTGGGACAGGCTGATTCACCCCTCCACTTT. It is translated as CAWSLLGQADSPLHF. The chain joins TRBV30 to TRBJ1-6, with TRBD1 identical over 8 bases. Germline loops: CDR1 GTSNPN, CDR2 SVGIG (reference sequence). The CDR3 runs 15 residues. J gave up 8 bases and V 2 bases, and 8 bases lay outside the gene matches.